The following is a T cell receptor beta chain sequence with its context. Clones were sequenced by immunoSEQ multiplex PCR, and TCRdb holds only the in-frame ones, with some missing. The data show some 130,000 clones, more than 70% seen once. The data belong to a study of T cells in localized non-small cell lung cancer. The germline V gene has CDR1 SGHTS and CDR2 YDEGEE. This CDR3 has 16 amino acids. This receptor was identified in a female donor over 55 with stage I lung adenocarcinoma. This rearrangement joins TRBV5-8 to TRBJ2-5; 9 nucleotides align to TRBD1. The J call is uncertain, as TRBJ2-7 better fits the DNA end. Sequences were derived from peripheral blood, sampled before any cancer treatment. The CDR3, as DNA: TGTGCCAGCAGCTTGAGGGAAGGGACAGGGAGATACGAGCAGTACTTC. It yields the protein CASSLREGTGRYEQYF.